The TCR beta chain under discussion was sequenced for a study of shared clonotypes between healthy human individuals. Assay used: immunoSEQ multiplex PCR; TCRdb lists only in-frame clones, some missing. The repertoire holds about 1.1 million clones, with approximately 78% as singletons. The clonotype comes from a man aged 18 to 30 in good health. Some clones in this sample may be carry-over from other donors' samples. Sequenced sample: memory CD4+ T cells from PBMCs. Subset denoted: CD45RA-negative fraction.

This CDR3 reads CASSLAVGLEAFF. In nucleotides, the CDR3 is TGTGCCAGCAGCTTAGCAGTTGGCCTTGAAGCTTTCTTT. V is TRBV7-2 and J is TRBJ1-1; no definite D call. The CDR3 is 13 residues long. V lost 0 bases and J lost 7, with 9 bases in between. The V gene's germline CDR1 is SGHTA and CDR2 FQGNSA.